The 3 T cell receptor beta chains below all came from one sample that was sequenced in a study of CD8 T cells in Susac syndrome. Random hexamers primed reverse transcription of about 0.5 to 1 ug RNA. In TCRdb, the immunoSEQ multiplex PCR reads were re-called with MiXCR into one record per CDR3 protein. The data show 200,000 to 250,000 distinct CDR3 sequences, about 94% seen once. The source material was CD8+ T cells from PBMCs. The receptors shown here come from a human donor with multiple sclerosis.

CDR3 region: CASSQEAHAYEQYF. The CDR3 DNA sequence: TGCGCCAGCAGCCAAGAAGCCCACGCCTACGAGCAGTACTTC. The rearrangement joins TRBV4-1 to TRBJ2-7; D is unclear. V was pared by 0 bases and J by 2 bases, with 8 bases between. Germline V gene sequence: CDR1 MGHRA, CDR2 YSYEKL. The CDR3 loop spans 14 amino acids.

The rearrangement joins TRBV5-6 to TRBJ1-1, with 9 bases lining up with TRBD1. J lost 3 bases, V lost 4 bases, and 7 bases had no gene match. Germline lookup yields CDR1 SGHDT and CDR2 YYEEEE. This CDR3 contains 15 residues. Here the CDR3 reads CASSAAGQGHTEAFF. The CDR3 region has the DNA TGTGCCAGCAGCGCCGCGGGACAGGGCCACACTGAAGCTTTCTTT.

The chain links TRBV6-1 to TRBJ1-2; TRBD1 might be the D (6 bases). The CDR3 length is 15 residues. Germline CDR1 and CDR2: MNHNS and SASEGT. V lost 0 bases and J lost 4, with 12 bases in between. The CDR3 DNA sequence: TGTGCCAGCAGTGAAGCCTACGGGGGCTCCTATGGCTACACCTTC. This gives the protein CASSEAYGGSYGYTF.